Here is one T cell receptor (beta chain) with its context. The length of the CDR3 is 13 residues. The germline CDR1 and CDR2 sequences are LNHDA and SQIVND (reference sequence). The V end was cut by 9 bases, the J end by 1 base, with 12 bases between. These data are taken from a study of cytomegalovirus exposure and HLA in healthy donors. The PCR contained 60 Vbeta and 13 Jbeta primers. Sequenced by immunoSEQ multiplex PCR; TCRdb stores in-frame clones only, minus some. The table shows around 120,000 clones, with about 80% occurring only once. The chain carries TRBV19 and TRBJ1-1, with D perhaps TRBD1 (5 bases). Source material: PBMCs. This clonotype originated in a female donor in good health and CMV-seropositive. The CDR3: CASGGLGNTEAFF. As DNA, the CDR3 is TGTGCCAGCGGGGGACTGGGGAACACTGAAGCTTTCTTT.